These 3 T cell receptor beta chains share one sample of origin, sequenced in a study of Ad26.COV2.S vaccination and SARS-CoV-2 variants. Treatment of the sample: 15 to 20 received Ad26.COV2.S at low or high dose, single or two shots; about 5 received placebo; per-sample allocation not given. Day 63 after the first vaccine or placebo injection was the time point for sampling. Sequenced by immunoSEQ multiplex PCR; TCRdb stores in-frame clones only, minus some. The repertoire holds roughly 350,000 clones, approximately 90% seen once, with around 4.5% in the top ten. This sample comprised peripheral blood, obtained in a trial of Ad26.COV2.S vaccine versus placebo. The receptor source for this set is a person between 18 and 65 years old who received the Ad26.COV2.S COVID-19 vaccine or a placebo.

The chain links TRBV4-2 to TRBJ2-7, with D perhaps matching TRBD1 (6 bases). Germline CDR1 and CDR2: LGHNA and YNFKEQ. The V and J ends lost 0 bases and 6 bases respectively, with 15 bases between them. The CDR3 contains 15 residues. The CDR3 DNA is TGTGCCAGCAGCCAAGATCCGGGACAAGGTGTCGAGCAGTACTTC. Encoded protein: CASSQDPGQGVEQYF.

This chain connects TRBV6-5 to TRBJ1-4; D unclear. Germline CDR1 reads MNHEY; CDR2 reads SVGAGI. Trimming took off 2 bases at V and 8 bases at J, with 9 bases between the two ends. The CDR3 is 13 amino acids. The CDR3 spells CASSYRPNEKLFF. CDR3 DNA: TGTGCCAGCAGTTACCGGCCAAACGAAAAACTGTTTTTT.

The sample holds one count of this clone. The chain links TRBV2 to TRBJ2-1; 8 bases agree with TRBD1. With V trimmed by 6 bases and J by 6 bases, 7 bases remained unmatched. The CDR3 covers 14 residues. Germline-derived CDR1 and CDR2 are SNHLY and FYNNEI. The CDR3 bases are TGTGCCAGCAGACTGGGACAGGAAAGCAATGAGCAGTTCTTC. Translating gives CASRLGQESNEQFF.